This T cell receptor (beta chain) originates from a study of blood T cell repertoires in COVID-19. With 3 bases clipped from V and 2 bases from J, the junction kept 11 bases outside the gene matches. There are 17 residues in the CDR3. Germline CDR1 and CDR2: GTSNPN and SVGIG (reference sequence). The method was immunoSEQ multiplex PCR; TCRdb's version includes in-frame clones alone and lacks a portion of them. In the table there are roughly 200,000 clones, 80% to 90% of which are singletons. This clone was seen a single time. This TCR came from a woman between 40 and 55 years old with acute COVID-19. The material sequenced was PBMCs or T cells enriched from blood (not recorded which). The chain carries TRBV30 and TRBJ2-2; 8 positions agree with TRBD1. For the CDR3, the DNA is TGTGCCTGGAGCGTAGGGCGGACAGGGCTAAACACCGGGGAGCTGTTTTTT. Its protein product is CAWSVGRTGLNTGELFF.